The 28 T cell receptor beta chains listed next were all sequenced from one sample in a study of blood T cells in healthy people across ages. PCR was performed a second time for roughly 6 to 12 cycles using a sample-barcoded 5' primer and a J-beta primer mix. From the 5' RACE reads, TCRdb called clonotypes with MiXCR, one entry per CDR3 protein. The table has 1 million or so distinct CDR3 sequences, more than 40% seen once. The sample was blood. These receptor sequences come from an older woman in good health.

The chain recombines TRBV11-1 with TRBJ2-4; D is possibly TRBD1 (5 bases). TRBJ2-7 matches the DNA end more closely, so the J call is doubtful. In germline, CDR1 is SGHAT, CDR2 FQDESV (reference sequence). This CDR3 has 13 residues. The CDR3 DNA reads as TGTGCCAGCAGACAGGACGGAACCTGCGAGCAGTACTTC. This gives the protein CASRQDGTCEQYF.

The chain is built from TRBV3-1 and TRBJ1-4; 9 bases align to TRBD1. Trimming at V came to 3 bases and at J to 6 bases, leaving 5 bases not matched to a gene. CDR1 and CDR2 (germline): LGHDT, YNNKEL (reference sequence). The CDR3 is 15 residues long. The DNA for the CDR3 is TGTGCCAGCAGCCAGGCGGACAGGGGTTATGAAAAACTGTTTTTT. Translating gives CASSQADRGYEKLFF. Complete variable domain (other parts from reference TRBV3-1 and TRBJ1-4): DTAVSQTPKYLVTQMGNDKSIKCEQNLGHDTMYWYKQDSKKFLKIMFSYNNKELIINETVPNRFSPKSPDKAHLNLHINSLELGDSAVYFCASSQADRGYEKLFFGSGTQLSVL.

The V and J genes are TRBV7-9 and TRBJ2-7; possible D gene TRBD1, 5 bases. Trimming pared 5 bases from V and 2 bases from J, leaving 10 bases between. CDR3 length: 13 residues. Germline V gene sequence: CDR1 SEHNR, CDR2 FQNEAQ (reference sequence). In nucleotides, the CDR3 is TGTGCCAGCAGCGGGGCGGAACCCTACGAGCAGTACTTC. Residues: CASSGAEPYEQYF.

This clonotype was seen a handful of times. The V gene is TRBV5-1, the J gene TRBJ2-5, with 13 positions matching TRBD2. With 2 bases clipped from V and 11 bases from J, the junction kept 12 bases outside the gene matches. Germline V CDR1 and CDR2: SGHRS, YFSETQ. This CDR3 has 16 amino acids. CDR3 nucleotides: TGCGCCAGCAGCTTAATGCCCGGGACTAGCGGGGAACCGCAGTACTTC. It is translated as CASSLMPGTSGEPQYF.

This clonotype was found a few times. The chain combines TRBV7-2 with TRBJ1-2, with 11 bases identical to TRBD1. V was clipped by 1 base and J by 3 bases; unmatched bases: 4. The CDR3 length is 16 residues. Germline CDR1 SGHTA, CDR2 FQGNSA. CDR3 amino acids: CASSLVGTGGHYGYTF. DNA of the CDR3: TGTGCCAGCAGCTTAGTCGGGACAGGGGGGCACTATGGCTACACCTTC. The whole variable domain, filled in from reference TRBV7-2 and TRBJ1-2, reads GAGVSQSPSNKVTEKGKDVELRCDPISGHTALYWYRQSLGQGLEFLIYFQGNSAPDKSGLPSDRFSAERTGGSVSTLTIQRTQQEDSAVYLCASSLVGTGGHYGYTFGSGTRLTVV.

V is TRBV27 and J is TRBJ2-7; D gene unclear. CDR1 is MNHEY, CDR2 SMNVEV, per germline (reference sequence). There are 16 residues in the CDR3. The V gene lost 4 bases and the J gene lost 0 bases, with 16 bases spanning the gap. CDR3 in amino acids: CASSSLDSSSSYEQYF. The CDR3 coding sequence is TGTGCCAGCAGTTCCCTCGACTCGTCAAGCTCCTACGAGCAGTACTTC.

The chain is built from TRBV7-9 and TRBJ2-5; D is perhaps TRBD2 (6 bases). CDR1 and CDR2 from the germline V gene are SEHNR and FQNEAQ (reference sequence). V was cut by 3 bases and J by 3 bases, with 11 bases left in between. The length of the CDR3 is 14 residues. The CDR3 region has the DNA TGTGCCAGCAGCTTGGGGGGTCTCAAAGAGACCCAGTACTTC. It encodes CASSLGGLKETQYF.

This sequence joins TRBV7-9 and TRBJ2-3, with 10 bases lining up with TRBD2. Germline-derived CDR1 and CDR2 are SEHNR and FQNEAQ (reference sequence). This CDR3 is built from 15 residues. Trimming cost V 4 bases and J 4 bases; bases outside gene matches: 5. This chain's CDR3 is CASSSLGLAADTQYF. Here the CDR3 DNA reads TGTGCCAGCAGCTCCCTCGGACTAGCGGCAGATACGCAGTATTTT.

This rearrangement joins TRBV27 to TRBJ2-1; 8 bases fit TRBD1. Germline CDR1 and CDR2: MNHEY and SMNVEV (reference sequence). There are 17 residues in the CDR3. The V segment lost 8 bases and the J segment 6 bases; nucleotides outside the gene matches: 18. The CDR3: CASANHRGRPLVNEQFF. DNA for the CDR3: TGTGCCAGCGCGAACCACAGGGGGAGGCCCCTAGTCAATGAGCAGTTCTTC.

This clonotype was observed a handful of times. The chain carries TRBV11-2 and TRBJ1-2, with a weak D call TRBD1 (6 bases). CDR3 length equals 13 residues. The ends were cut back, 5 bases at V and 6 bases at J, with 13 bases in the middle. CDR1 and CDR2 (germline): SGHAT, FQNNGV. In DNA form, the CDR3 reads TGTGCCAGCAGCGTAACAGGGAAGCATGGCTACACCTTC. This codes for CASSVTGKHGYTF.

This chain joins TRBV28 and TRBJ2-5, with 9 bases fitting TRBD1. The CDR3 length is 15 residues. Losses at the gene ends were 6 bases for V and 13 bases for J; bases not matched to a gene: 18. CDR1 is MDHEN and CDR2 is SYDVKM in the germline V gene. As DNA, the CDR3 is TGTGCCAGCAGCTACCGGGACAGGGCCCAAAGCATTCGGTACTTC. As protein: CASSYRDRAQSIRYF.

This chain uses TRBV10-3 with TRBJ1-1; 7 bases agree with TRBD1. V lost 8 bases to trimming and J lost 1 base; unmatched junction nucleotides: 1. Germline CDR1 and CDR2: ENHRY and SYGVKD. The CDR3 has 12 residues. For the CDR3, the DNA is TGTGCCATCGGGACAGCGAACACTGAAGCTTTCTTT. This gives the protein CAIGTANTEAFF.

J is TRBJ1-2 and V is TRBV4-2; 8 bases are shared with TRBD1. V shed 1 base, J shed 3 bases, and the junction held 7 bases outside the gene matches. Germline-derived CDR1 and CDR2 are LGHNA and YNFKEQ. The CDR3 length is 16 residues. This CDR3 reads CASSQGQGIGDYGYTF. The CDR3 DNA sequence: TGTGCCAGCAGCCAAGGACAGGGGATTGGAGACTATGGCTACACCTTC.

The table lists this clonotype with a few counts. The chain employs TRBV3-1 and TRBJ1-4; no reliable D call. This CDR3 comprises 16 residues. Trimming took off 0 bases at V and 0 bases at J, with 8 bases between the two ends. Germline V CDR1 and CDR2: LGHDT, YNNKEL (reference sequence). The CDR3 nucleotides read TGTGCCAGCAGCCAAGATCCAAGGCCAACTAATGAAAAACTGTTTTTT. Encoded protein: CASSQDPRPTNEKLFF.

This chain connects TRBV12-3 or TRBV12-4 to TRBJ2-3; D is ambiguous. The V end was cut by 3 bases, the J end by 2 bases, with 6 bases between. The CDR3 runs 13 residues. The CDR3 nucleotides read TGTGCCAGCAGTTTGTACAACACAGATACGCAGTATTTT. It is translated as CASSLYNTDTQYF.

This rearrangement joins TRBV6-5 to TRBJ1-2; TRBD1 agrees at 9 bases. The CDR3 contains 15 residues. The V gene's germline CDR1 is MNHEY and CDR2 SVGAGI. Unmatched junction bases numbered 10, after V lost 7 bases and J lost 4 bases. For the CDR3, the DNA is TGTGCCAGCACTACAGGGGGCGTAGGGATCTATGGCTACACCTTC. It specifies CASTTGGVGIYGYTF.

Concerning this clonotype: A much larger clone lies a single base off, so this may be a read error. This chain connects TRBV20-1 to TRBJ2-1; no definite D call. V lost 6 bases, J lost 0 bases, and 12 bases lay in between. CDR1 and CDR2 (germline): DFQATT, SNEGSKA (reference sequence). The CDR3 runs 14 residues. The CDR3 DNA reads TGCAGTGCGAGAAACCCGACCTCCTACAATGAGCAGTTCTTC. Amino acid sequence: CSARNPTSYNEQFF.

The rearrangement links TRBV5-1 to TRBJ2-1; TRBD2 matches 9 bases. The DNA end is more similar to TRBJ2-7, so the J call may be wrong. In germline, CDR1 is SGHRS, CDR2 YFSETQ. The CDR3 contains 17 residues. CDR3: CASSPFSGSGIYNEQYF. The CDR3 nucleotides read TGCGCCAGCAGCCCCTTTAGCGGGAGTGGCATCTACAATGAGCAGTACTTC.

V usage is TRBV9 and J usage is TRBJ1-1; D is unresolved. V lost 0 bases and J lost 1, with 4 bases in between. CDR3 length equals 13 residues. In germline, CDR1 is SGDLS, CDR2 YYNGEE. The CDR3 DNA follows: TGTGCCAGCAGCGTAGAAAAGAACACTGAAGCTTTCTTT. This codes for CASSVEKNTEAFF.

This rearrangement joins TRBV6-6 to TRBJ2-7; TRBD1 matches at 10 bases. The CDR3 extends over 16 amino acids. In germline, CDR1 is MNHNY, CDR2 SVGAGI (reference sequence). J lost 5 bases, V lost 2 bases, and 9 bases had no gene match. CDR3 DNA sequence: TGTGCCAGCAGTTACCCGGGGACAGGGGAAAGGAACGAGCAGTACTTC. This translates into CASSYPGTGERNEQYF.

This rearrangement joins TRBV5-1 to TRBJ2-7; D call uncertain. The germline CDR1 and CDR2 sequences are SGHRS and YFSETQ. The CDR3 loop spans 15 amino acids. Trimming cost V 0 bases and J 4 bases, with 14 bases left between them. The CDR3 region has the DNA TGCGCCAGCAGCTTGGCCTTAGGGTCTTCTTACGAGCAGTACTTC. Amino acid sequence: CASSLALGSSYEQYF.

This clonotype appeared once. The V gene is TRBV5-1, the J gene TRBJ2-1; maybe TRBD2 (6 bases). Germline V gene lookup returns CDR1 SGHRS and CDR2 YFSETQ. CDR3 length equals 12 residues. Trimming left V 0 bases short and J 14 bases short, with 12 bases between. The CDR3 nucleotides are TGCGCCAGCAGCTTGGAGGGACTCCAAGAGTTCTTC. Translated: CASSLEGLQEFF.

The CDR3 nucleotides are TGTGCCAGCAGCTCCGTACTAGCGGGTGTGAAAGAGACCCAGTACTTC. This codes for CASSSVLAGVKETQYF. V gene TRBV7-8 combines with J gene TRBJ2-5, with 9 positions matching TRBD2. The CDR3 contains 16 residues. With V trimmed by 4 bases and J by 3 bases, 9 bases remained unmatched. Germline-derived CDR1 and CDR2 are SGHVS and FQNEAQ.

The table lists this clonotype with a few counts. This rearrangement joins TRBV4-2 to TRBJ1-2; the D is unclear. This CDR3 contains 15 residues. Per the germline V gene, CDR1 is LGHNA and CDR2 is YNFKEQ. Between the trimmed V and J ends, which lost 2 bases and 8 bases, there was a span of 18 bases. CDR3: CASSQTSAGVEGYTF. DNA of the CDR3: TGTGCCAGCAGCCAAACATCTGCGGGTGTTGAGGGCTACACCTTC.

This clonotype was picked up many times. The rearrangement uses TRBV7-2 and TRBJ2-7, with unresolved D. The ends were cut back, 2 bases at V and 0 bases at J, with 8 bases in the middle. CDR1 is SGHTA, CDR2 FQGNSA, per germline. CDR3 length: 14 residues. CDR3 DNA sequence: TGTGCCAGCAGCTTAATTGGAAGCTCCTACGAGCAGTACTTC. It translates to CASSLIGSSYEQYF.

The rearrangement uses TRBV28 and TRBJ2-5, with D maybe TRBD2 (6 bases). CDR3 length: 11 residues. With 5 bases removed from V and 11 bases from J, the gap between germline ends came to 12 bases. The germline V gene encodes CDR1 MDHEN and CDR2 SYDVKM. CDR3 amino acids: CASSPTGEQYF. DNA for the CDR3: TGTGCCAGCAGTCCGACGGGAGAGCAGTACTTC.

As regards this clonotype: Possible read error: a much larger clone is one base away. The CDR3 DNA reads TGCAGCGTTGAAGATCCCGGGACTAGCGGGAGAGAGCAGTACTTC. It encodes CSVEDPGTSGREQYF. The rearrangement joins TRBV29-1 to TRBJ2-4; 14 positions match TRBD2. Germline CDR1 SQVTM, CDR2 ANQGSEA. This CDR3 comprises 15 residues. V shed 0 bases, J shed 13 bases, and the junction held 8 bases outside the gene matches.

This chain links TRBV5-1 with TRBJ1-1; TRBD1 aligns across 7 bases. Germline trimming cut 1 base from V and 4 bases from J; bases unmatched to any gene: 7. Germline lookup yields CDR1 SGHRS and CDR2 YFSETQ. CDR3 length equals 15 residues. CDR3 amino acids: CASSLSSGGGTEAFF. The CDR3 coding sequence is TGCGCCAGCAGCTTGTCTTCAGGGGGAGGCACTGAAGCTTTCTTT.